These 13 T cell receptor beta chains were sequenced from one sample in a study of cytomegalovirus exposure and HLA in healthy donors. 60 Vbeta and 13 Jbeta primers were used in PCR. The protocol was immunoSEQ multiplex PCR, while the TCRdb copy is restricted to in-frame clones and leaves out a portion. Of fewer than 150,000 clones listed, around three quarters are singletons. Sequencing was performed on PBMCs. These receptors were taken from a woman aged 40 to 49 in good health and CMV-seropositive.

This clone was seen a handful of times. V usage is TRBV27 and J usage is TRBJ2-3; D is unresolved. The V end was cut by 6 bases, the J end by 1 base, with 14 bases between. The germline V gene encodes CDR1 MNHEY and CDR2 SMNVEV (reference sequence). The CDR3 sequence is 15 residues long. CDR3 region: CASSPQKTRTDTQYF. The CDR3 DNA reads as TGTGCCAGCAGCCCCCAAAAGACACGCACAGATACGCAGTATTTT.

The V call is TRBV29-1, the J call TRBJ2-6; a possible D gene is TRBD1 (5 bases). Germline assignment: CDR1 SQVTM and CDR2 ANQGSEA. V dropped 2 bases and J dropped 0 bases, with 11 bases sitting between them. This CDR3 spans 16 amino acids. The CDR3 loop is CSVEKRQSSGANVLTF. CDR3 sequence (DNA): TGCAGCGTTGAAAAACGACAGAGCTCTGGGGCCAACGTCCTGACTTTC.

Notes on this clone: Germline and junction disagree at one end, which may indicate a read error. The genes are TRBV28 and TRBJ2-6, with a possible D match to TRBD2 (7 bases). The CDR3 totals 18 residues. Looked up from germline, CDR1 is MDHEN and CDR2 is SYDVKM. The CDR3 is CASTRWGGGRPGANVLTF. The DNA of the CDR3 is TGTGCCAGCACTCGGTGGGGGGGCGGGAGACCTGGGGCCAATGTCCTGACTTTC.

There are a few counts of this clone. The rearrangement uses TRBV15 and TRBJ2-7; perhaps TRBD2 as D (5 bases). V lost 1 base to trimming and J lost 1 base, with 8 bases between them. Germline CDR1 is LNHNV and CDR2 is YYDKDF (reference sequence). The CDR3 totals 14 residues. The CDR3 bases are TGTGCCACCAGCAGAGTACGGACTTCCTACGAGCAGTACTTC. Its translation: CATSRVRTSYEQYF.

This clone has only one observation. The junction does not match germline at one end; this may be a read error. The V gene is TRBV13, the J gene TRBJ2-5; D is perhaps TRBD2 (6 bases). CDR3 size: 14 residues. Germline V gives CDR1 PRHDT, CDR2 FYEKMQ (reference sequence). This chain's CDR3 is CASSYGSSQETQYF. The CDR3 DNA reads as TGTGCCAGCAGCTACGGGAGTAGCCAAGAAACCCAGTACTTC. The full variable domain, rest sourced from reference TRBV13 and TRBJ2-5, is AAGVIQSPRHLIKEKRETATLKCYPIPRHDTVYWYQQGPGQDPQFLISFYEKMQSDKGSIPDRFSAQQFSDYHSELNMSSLELGDSALYFCASSYGSSQETQYFGPGTRLLVL.

The CDR3 nucleotides are TGCACCAGCAGCCAAGATAGGCGGGGCCACTACGAGCAGTACTTC. Residues: CTSSQDRRGHYEQYF. V usage is TRBV1 and J usage is TRBJ2-7; the table assigns TRBD2, which was not confirmed against the DNA. TRBV1 is deemed a pseudogene. CDR3 size: 15 residues.

The V gene is TRBV11-1, the J gene TRBJ2-5; D may be TRBD2 (5 bases). Per germline, CDR1 SGHAT and CDR2 FQDESV (reference sequence). The germline V and J ends were trimmed by 2 bases and 1 base, with 8 bases remaining between them. The CDR3 covers 14 residues. The CDR3 region is CASSLNEGQETQYF. CDR3 coding DNA: TGTGCCAGCAGCTTAAATGAGGGCCAAGAGACCCAGTACTTC.

This clone came up once. The rearrangement links TRBV28 to TRBJ1-4; 8 bases line up with TRBD1. The CDR3 totals 15 residues. Germline V gene data show CDR1 as MDHEN and CDR2 as SYDVKM. The J segment lost 15 bases and the V segment lost 2 bases, leaving 14 bases of the junction unmatched. The CDR3 DNA reads as TGTGCCAGCAGTTTAGGGACAGGCTCCTTTTGGGGGGTGTTTTTT. It translates to CASSLGTGSFWGVFF.

This clone was seen only once. The V call is TRBV5-1, the J call TRBJ2-3, with D unresolved. The CDR3 runs 13 residues. Germline V CDR1 and CDR2: SGHRS, YFSETQ. The germline V and J ends were trimmed by 3 bases and 6 bases, with 11 bases remaining between them. The CDR3 sequence is CASSSQPRDTQYF. In nucleotides, the CDR3 is TGCGCCAGCAGCTCGCAACCCAGGGATACGCAGTATTTT.

This clone was found a few times. The chain recombines TRBV6-1 with TRBJ1-1; TRBD1 aligns across 7 bases. CDR1 and CDR2 (germline): MNHNS, SASEGT. Trimming took 7 bases from V and 1 from J; bases not matched to a gene: 6. This CDR3 contains 14 residues. This chain's CDR3 is CASIRAGGNTEAFF. Written as DNA, the CDR3 is TGTGCCAGCATCAGGGCAGGGGGGAACACTGAAGCTTTCTTT.

The V gene is TRBV19, the J gene TRBJ1-5, with D tentatively TRBD1 (6 bases). This CDR3 spans 15 amino acids. Germline-derived CDR1 and CDR2 are LNHDA and SQIVND (reference sequence). Trimming took 5 bases from V and 7 from J, leaving 18 bases between them. CDR3 region: CASSGGGGGRQPQHF. Written as DNA, the CDR3 is TGTGCCAGTAGTGGGGGCGGGGGCGGGCGGCAGCCCCAGCATTTT.

The chain couples TRBV18 to TRBJ2-7, with 12 positions matching TRBD1. V dropped 3 bases and J dropped 5; count of bases not matched to a gene: 2. The CDR3 extends over 14 amino acids. From germline, CDR1 is KGHSH and CDR2 LQKENI. CDR3 amino acids: CASSPGTGGDEQYF. The CDR3 DNA sequence: TGTGCCAGCTCACCTGGGACAGGGGGCGACGAGCAGTACTTC.

The rearrangement links TRBV11-2 to TRBJ1-2; D is ambiguous. This CDR3 is 14 amino acids long. V shed 0 bases and J shed 2 bases, with 7 bases lying between them. CDR1 and CDR2 (germline): SGHAT, FQNNGV. CDR3 loop: CASSLDQANYGYTF. CDR3 bases: TGTGCCAGCAGCTTAGACCAGGCCAACTATGGCTACACCTTC.